This entry features one TCR beta chain sequence. According to the study, genomic DNA was the template for TCR beta VDJ and CDR3 profiling. TCRdb reprocessed the reads via MiXCR and lists one record per CDR3 protein. Here the sample spans about 130,000 distinct CDR3 sequences, 48% being singletons. This sample was included in a study of CD8+CD57+ T cells in acquired aplastic anemia. Study-wide background: Each DNA sample taken from sorted CD4+ and CD8+ cells came to about 3.2 ug on average.

V was trimmed by 5 bases and J by 7 bases, leaving 11 bases between them. CDR3 length: 13 amino acids. Germline V gene data show CDR1 as SEHNR and CDR2 as FQNEAQ (reference sequence). This clonotype originated in a human donor in good health, serving as a control. The material sequenced was sorted CD4+, CD8+, or CD8+CD57+ T cells (not recorded which) from PBMCs. The V gene is TRBV7-9, the J gene TRBJ1-4; the D is unclear. DNA for the CDR3: TGTGCCAGCAGCGGATACAAGGTTGAAAAACTGTTTTTT. It specifies CASSGYKVEKLFF.